This T cell receptor beta chain is drawn from a study of blood T cells in healthy people across ages. Note on this clonotype: What it binds is not known.

Trimming left V 2 bases short and J 0 bases short, with 17 bases between. The germline V gene has CDR1 MNHEY and CDR2 SVGAGI. This CDR3 has 18 residues. Primers used in a second PCR of about 6 to 11 cycles were a sample-barcoded 5' primer and a J-beta primer mix. MiXCR was run by TCRdb on the 5' RACE reads, yielding one entry per CDR3 protein. This table has around 1.5 million distinct CDR3 sequences, roughly a third appearing once. Broader study findings: The recorded TCR beta diversity per million T cells decreased in a roughly linear manner with age. Comparison with aged donors showed that long-lived donors had more naive CD4+ cells and higher diversity.

This clonotype originated in a woman in her 30s in good health. Sequencing was done on a sample of blood. The chain links TRBV6-5 to TRBJ2-1; tentatively, D is TRBD2 (7 bases). CDR3 bases: TGTGCCAGCAGTTACCGGGGGGCCTCTCTCAGCTCCTACAATGAGCAGTTCTTC. The encoded protein is CASSYRGASLSSYNEQFF.